Listed here are 25 T cell receptor beta chains from one sample, sequenced in a study of T-cell reconstitution after alpha-beta-depleted transplantation in children. As it was prepared, the TCRbeta library received unique molecular identifiers. TCRdb ran MiXCR on the PCR reads and lists one entry per CDR3 protein. This sample has some 830,000 distinct CDR3 sequences, with around 17% found just once. The source was PBMCs, mostly from graft donor cells, collected 360 days after TCRalphabeta/CD19-depleted stem cell transplant. The source is a male patient aged 10-17 years who had a stem cell transplant for acute lymphoblastic leukemia, so the T cells may come from the graft donor.

The chain joins TRBV20-1 to TRBJ1-3; tentatively, D is TRBD1 (5 bases). The germline CDR1 and CDR2 sequences are DFQATT and SNEGSKA (reference sequence). CDR3 length equals 13 residues. CDR3 bases: TGCAGCGCAGGGCCCGGGTCTGGAAACACCATATATTTT. Translated: CSAGPGSGNTIYF.

The genes are TRBV7-3 and TRBJ1-1; D is unresolved. V gave up 2 bases and J gave up 7 bases, with 11 bases separating them. CDR1 is SGHTA and CDR2 is FQGTGA in the germline V gene. The CDR3 is 13 residues long. The CDR3 spells CASSLEDGSEAFF. The CDR3 region has the DNA TGTGCCAGCAGCTTAGAGGACGGTAGTGAAGCTTTCTTT.

This clonotype was recorded a few times. The chain carries TRBV5-1 and TRBJ2-1, with 11 bases matching TRBD2. Germline V gene lookup returns CDR1 SGHRS and CDR2 YFSETQ. This CDR3 is 17 amino acids long. J lost 5 bases, V lost 3 bases, and 10 bases had no gene match. CDR3 sequence reads: CASSSLSVAGGDNEQFF. In nucleotides, the CDR3 is TGCGCCAGCAGCTCACTCTCAGTAGCGGGAGGGGACAATGAGCAGTTCTTC. The full variable domain, completed using reference TRBV5-1 and TRBJ2-1, is KAGVTQTPRYLIKTRGQQVTLSCSPISGHRSVSWYQQTPGQGLQFLFEYFSETQRNKGNFPGRFSGRQFSNSRSEMNVSTLELGDSALYLCASSSLSVAGGDNEQFFGPGTRLTVL.

This clonotype was counted between two and nine times. V usage is TRBV12-3 or TRBV12-4 and J usage is TRBJ2-2, with D tentatively TRBD2 (6 bases). This CDR3 comprises 15 residues. The V and J ends lost 3 bases and 8 bases respectively, with 16 bases between them. The CDR3 DNA is TGTGCCAGCAGTTTCCAGGAGGGCCTTCCTGGGGAGCTGTTTTTT. Its translation is CASSFQEGLPGELFF.

This clonotype was observed many times. This chain joins TRBV5-5 and TRBJ2-3; 8 bases match TRBD1. With 3 bases clipped from V and 6 bases from J, the junction kept 9 bases outside the gene matches. The CDR3 consists of 15 residues. Germline-derived CDR1 and CDR2 are SGHKS and YYEKEE (reference sequence). CDR3: CASSSWDRRVDTQYF. CDR3 coding DNA: TGTGCCAGCAGCTCATGGGACAGGAGAGTTGATACGCAGTATTTT.

The chain joins TRBV5-5 to TRBJ2-2; 16 bases are shared with TRBD2. V shed 4 bases, J shed 5 bases, and the junction held 2 bases outside the gene matches. The CDR3 has 16 amino acids. The germline V gene has CDR1 SGHKS and CDR2 YYEKEE (reference sequence). The CDR3 nucleotides are TGTGCCAGCAGCGGGGGACTAGCGGGAGGGACCGGGGAGCTGTTTTTT. Protein: CASSGGLAGGTGELFF.

The J gene is TRBJ1-5, the V gene TRBV6-5, with D tentatively TRBD1 (6 bases). The CDR3 loop spans 17 amino acids. Germline V gene lookup returns CDR1 MNHEY and CDR2 SVGAGI. Trimming shortened V by 0 bases and J by 0 bases, and 12 bases separated the two germline ends. The DNA of the CDR3 is TGTGCCAGCAGTTACTCGTCAGGGGCCCTTAGCAATCAGCCCCAGCATTTT. It encodes CASSYSSGALSNQPQHF.

The gene calls are TRBV10-1 and TRBJ1-1; D remains unclear. Germline CDR1 is WNHNN and CDR2 is SYGVQD (reference sequence). Trimming removed 0 bases at V and 5 bases at J, with 10 bases between. CDR3 length equals 14 residues. The CDR3 loop is CASSESFGRTEAFF. The CDR3 DNA is TGCGCCAGCAGTGAGTCGTTCGGGCGGACTGAAGCTTTCTTT.

This clonotype showed up just a few times. The chain joins TRBV7-2 to TRBJ2-3; D call uncertain. The CDR3 sequence is 12 residues long. CDR1 and CDR2 from the germline V gene are SGHTA and FQGNSA. The V end was cut by 6 bases, the J end by 7 bases, with 11 bases between. CDR3 residues: CASSSFGYTQYF. CDR3 DNA: TGTGCCAGCAGTTCTTTTGGGTATACGCAGTATTTT.

At least ten counts were recorded for this clonotype. The rearrangement joins TRBV12-3 or TRBV12-4 to TRBJ2-3; D gene uncertain. CDR3 length: 12 residues. V was clipped by 4 bases and J by 4 bases, with 6 bases between them. For the CDR3, the DNA is TGTGCCAGCAGTTCTCTATCAGATACGCAGTATTTT. Its translation is CASSSLSDTQYF.

This clonotype turned up a few times. The chain combines TRBV3-1 with TRBJ1-1; TRBD1 might be the D (5 bases). Germline-derived CDR1 and CDR2 are LGHDT and YNNKEL (reference sequence). The CDR3 totals 14 residues. The germline V and J ends were trimmed by 4 bases and 9 bases, with 18 bases remaining between them. The chain's CDR3 is CASSPPSGQPKAFF. In DNA, the CDR3 is TGTGCCAGCAGCCCTCCTTCGGGGCAGCCGAAAGCTTTCTTT.

The chain carries TRBV28 and TRBJ2-2; D uncertain. Per the germline V gene, CDR1 is MDHEN and CDR2 is SYDVKM. V shed 1 base and J shed 6 bases, with 6 bases lying between them. The CDR3 spans 13 residues. The CDR3 coding sequence is TGTGCCAGCAGTTTATCAATTGCCGGGGAGCTGTTTTTT. Encoded protein: CASSLSIAGELFF.

J is TRBJ2-1 and V is TRBV11-1, with TRBD2 matching 9 bases. The CDR3 extends over 16 amino acids. Germline V gene lookup returns CDR1 SGHAT and CDR2 FQDESV (reference sequence). The V gene end was trimmed by 6 bases and the J gene end by 1 base; junction bases not matched to a gene: 7. The CDR3 is CASSLSGRWSYNEQFF. The CDR3 DNA reads TGTGCCAGCAGTCTTAGCGGGAGATGGTCCTACAATGAGCAGTTCTTC.

This clonotype was observed many times. The V and J genes are TRBV24-1 and TRBJ2-2; the D gene is possibly TRBD2 (6 bases). The CDR3 runs to 15 residues. In germline, CDR1 is KGHDR, CDR2 SFDVKD. V was cut by 3 bases and J by 6 bases, with 13 bases left in between. The CDR3 bases are TGTGCCACCAGTGATCTGACTAGTGGAGCCGGGGAGCTGTTTTTT. Its translation is CATSDLTSGAGELFF.

The chain joins TRBV18 to TRBJ1-1, with D possibly TRBD1 on 6 matching bases. The CDR3 is made up of 15 amino acids. Looked up from germline, CDR1 is KGHSH and CDR2 is LQKENI. Deletions cut 6 bases from V and 6 bases from J, with 20 bases between. The CDR3 region is CASSSGTRLFAEAFF. The CDR3 DNA reads as TGTGCCAGCTCCTCCGGGACACGGTTGTTCGCTGAAGCTTTCTTT.

This clonotype was counted at least ten times. This rearrangement joins TRBV7-9 to TRBJ2-7, with 8 positions matching TRBD1. Germline trimming cut 6 bases from V and 2 bases from J; bases unmatched to any gene: 12. The CDR3 covers 16 residues. CDR1 and CDR2 from the germline V gene are SEHNR and FQNEAQ (reference sequence). The CDR3 nucleotides read TGTGCCAGCAGATCTAGCCGACAGGGGACAACCTACGAGCAGTACTTC. The encoded protein is CASRSSRQGTTYEQYF.

The CDR3 coding sequence is TGTGCCAGCAGCCCTCTCAGGGCTTTCACCGGGGAGCTGTTTTTT. Translated: CASSPLRAFTGELFF. This chain uses TRBV11-2 with TRBJ2-2; D possibly corresponds to TRBD1 (5 bases). Germline-derived CDR1 and CDR2 are SGHAT and FQNNGV. The CDR3 is 15 residues long. V lost 5 bases and J lost 4, with 14 bases in between.

Only a few counts were recorded for this clonotype. The J gene is TRBJ2-1, the V gene TRBV24-1, with TRBD2 matching over 11 bases. V shed 1 base, J shed 2 bases, and the junction held 9 bases outside the gene matches. The V gene's germline CDR1 is KGHDR and CDR2 SFDVKD. CDR3 length: 19 amino acids. CDR3 residues: CATSDFSTGTSGTYNEQFF. The CDR3 DNA reads TGTGCCACCAGTGATTTCAGTACCGGGACTAGCGGTACCTACAATGAGCAGTTCTTC.

The CDR3 loop is CASREGAFYEQYF. The DNA of the CDR3 is TGCGCCAGCAGAGAGGGAGCCTTCTACGAGCAGTACTTC. The chain joins TRBV5-1 to TRBJ2-7, with a possible D match to TRBD2 (5 bases). Deletions cut 5 bases from V and 3 bases from J, with 12 bases between. Germline loops: CDR1 SGHRS, CDR2 YFSETQ. The CDR3 is made up of 13 amino acids.

The CDR3 protein is CAISGQGGTGELFF. For the CDR3, the DNA is TGTGCCATCAGCGGACAGGGAGGGACCGGGGAGCTGTTTTTT. The rearrangement links TRBV10-3 to TRBJ2-2, with D perhaps TRBD1 (8 bases). Germline V CDR1 and CDR2: ENHRY, SYGVKD. This CDR3 is built from 14 residues. V was pared by 6 bases and J by 5 bases, with 13 bases between.

The chain combines TRBV5-1 with TRBJ2-1; 9 nucleotides match TRBD2. CDR1 and CDR2 (germline): SGHRS, YFSETQ. The ends lost 4 bases at V and 6 bases at J; junction bases unmatched: 11. The CDR3 runs 16 residues. The CDR3 DNA follows: TGCGCCAGCAGCCTGACCTTAGCGGGAGTCACCAATGAGCAGTTCTTC. Protein sequence: CASSLTLAGVTNEQFF.

This clonotype was counted between two and nine times. V is TRBV18 and J is TRBJ2-2, with no clear D. Germline values: CDR1 KGHSH, CDR2 LQKENI. Trimming stripped 0 bases from V and 4 bases from J, with 9 bases between. This CDR3 region has 15 residues. For the CDR3, the DNA is TGTGCCAGCTCACCACCGTCTCCGGTCACCGGGGAGCTGTTTTTT. Its protein is CASSPPSPVTGELFF.

This clonotype occurred many times. The chain combines TRBV5-1 with TRBJ2-5; D gene uncertain. The V end was cut by 1 base, the J end by 2 bases, with 9 bases between. There are 14 residues in the CDR3. In germline, CDR1 is SGHRS, CDR2 YFSETQ. CDR3 DNA: TGCGCCAGCAGCTTGACTTACAGACAAGAGACCCAGTACTTC. Translation: CASSLTYRQETQYF.

V and J are TRBV20-1 and TRBJ2-2; D is perhaps TRBD1 (5 bases). Germline lookup yields CDR1 DFQATT and CDR2 SNEGSKA (reference sequence). CDR3 length equals 12 residues. Trimming took 6 bases from V and 3 from J, leaving 8 bases between them. CDR3 nucleotide sequence: TGCAGTGCCGGCAGGGACACCGGGGAGCTGTTTTTT. Its protein product is CSAGRDTGELFF.

The chain employs TRBV15 and TRBJ1-2, with TRBD1 as a possible D gene (5 bases). Trimming took off 1 base at V and 0 bases at J, with 6 bases between the two ends. This CDR3 contains 14 residues. Germline V lookup: CDR1 LNHNV, CDR2 YYDKDF (reference sequence). The CDR3 DNA follows: TGTGCCACCAGCAGAGTGGGACCTAACTATGGCTACACCTTC. It is translated as CATSRVGPNYGYTF.